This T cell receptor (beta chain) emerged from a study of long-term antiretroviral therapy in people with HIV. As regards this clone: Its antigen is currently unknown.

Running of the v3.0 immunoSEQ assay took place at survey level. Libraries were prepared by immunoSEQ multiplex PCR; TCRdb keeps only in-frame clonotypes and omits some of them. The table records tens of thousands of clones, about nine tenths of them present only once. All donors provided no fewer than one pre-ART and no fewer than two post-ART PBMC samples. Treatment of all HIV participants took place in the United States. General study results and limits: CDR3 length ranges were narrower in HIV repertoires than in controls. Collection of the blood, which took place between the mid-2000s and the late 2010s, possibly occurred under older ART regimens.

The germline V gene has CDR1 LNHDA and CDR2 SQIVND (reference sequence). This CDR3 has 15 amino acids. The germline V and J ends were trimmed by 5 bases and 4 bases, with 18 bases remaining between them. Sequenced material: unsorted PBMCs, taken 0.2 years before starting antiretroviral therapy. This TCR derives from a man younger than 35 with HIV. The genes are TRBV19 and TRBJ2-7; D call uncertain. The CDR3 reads CASSPQTRSVYEQYF. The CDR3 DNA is TGTGCCAGTAGTCCGCAGACAAGGTCCGTTTACGAGCAGTACTTC.